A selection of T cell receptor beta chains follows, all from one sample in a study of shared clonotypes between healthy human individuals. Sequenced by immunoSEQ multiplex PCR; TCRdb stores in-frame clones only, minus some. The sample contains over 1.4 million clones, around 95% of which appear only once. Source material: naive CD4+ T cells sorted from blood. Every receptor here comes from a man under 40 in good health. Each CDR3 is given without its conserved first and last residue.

ASSYSRNSEAF	TRBV6-5	TRBJ1-1
ASSPIGLISEQY	TRBV18	TRBJ2-7
ASSPRGGDEKLF	TRBV28	TRBJ1-4
ASRTRDTQY	TRBV28	TRBJ2-3
ASSARPGAQGNQPQH	TRBV7-8	TRBJ1-5
ASSIPLSGRGNEQF	TRBV5-1	TRBJ2-1
ASSSLRDIDGTH	TRBV19	TRBJ1-5
ASSVGAASYEQY	TRBV2	TRBJ2-7
ASSPAAGRTGANVLT	TRBV7-2	TRBJ2-6
ASSLATGLRYEQY	TRBV5-4	TRBJ2-7
ASSLSKGQGRNEQF	TRBV27	TRBJ2-1
ASSTSGNQETQY	TRBV10-2	TRBJ2-5
ASSLGEKAGEQF	TRBV5-5	TRBJ2-1
ASSPTGSNQPQH	TRBV7-2	TRBJ1-5
ASGGVADTQY	TRBV7-9	TRBJ2-3
SVGRILEETQY	TRBV29-1	TRBJ2-5
TSSQDLGVRQGRQGKLF	TRBV1	TRBJ1-4
ASSLFSLAGGATPHGDTQY	TRBV28	TRBJ2-3
ASSSQTVSYEQY	TRBV5-1	TRBJ2-7
ASSMEGEGMGQPQH	TRBV19	TRBJ1-5
SVEMGSDTQY	TRBV29-1	TRBJ2-3
ASRYHQGDIQY	TRBV27	TRBJ2-4
ASRSPDGNNQPQH	TRBV6-6	TRBJ1-5
ASSRGQGLAGNQPQH	TRBV2	TRBJ1-5
ASSPQSEAF	TRBV18	TRBJ1-1
ASTLRGTNTGELF	TRBV2	TRBJ2-2
ASSPSQETQY	TRBV18	TRBJ2-5
ASKLTGSYNEQF	TRBV6-5	TRBJ2-1
AWSQQVSSYNEQF	TRBV30	TRBJ2-1
ASSLSPFYSGGKETQY	TRBV28	TRBJ2-5
ASSPGTGYT	TRBV18	TRBJ1-2
ASSLGLAGGWHEQY	TRBV5-1	TRBJ2-7
ASSKTSGPSI	TRBV6-1	TRBJ2-1